The 17 T cell receptor beta chains below were found in one sample sequenced in a study of cytomegalovirus exposure and HLA in healthy donors. Amplification used 60 Vbeta primers and 13 Jbeta primers. Sequenced by immunoSEQ multiplex PCR; TCRdb stores in-frame clones only, minus some. The sample has about 180,000 clones; 72% are singletons. Source material: PBMCs. The receptors originated from a human donor in good health.

This chain links TRBV18 with TRBJ2-7; 10 nucleotides align to TRBD1. Germline loops: CDR1 KGHSH, CDR2 LQKENI. J gave up 2 bases and V 4 bases, and 5 bases lay outside the gene matches. This CDR3 is built from 15 residues. CDR3 amino acids: CASSLTGTGAYEQYF. The CDR3 DNA is TGTGCCAGCTCACTTACCGGGACAGGGGCCTACGAGCAGTACTTC.

The V call is TRBV13, the J call TRBJ1-2, with D uncertain. Germline lookup yields CDR1 PRHDT and CDR2 FYEKMQ (reference sequence). Trimming pared 5 bases from V and 4 bases from J, leaving 11 bases between. This CDR3 has 13 amino acids. DNA of the CDR3: TGTGCCAGCAGCCGGACCGGAGGCTATGGCTACACCTTC. Amino acids: CASSRTGGYGYTF.

The gene calls are TRBV7-3 and TRBJ2-1; TRBD2 matches 10 bases. V trimming: 5 bases; J trimming: 4 bases; junction bases outside the gene matches: 8. Germline CDR1 is SGHTA and CDR2 is FQGTGA. CDR3 length equals 16 residues. CDR3 in DNA: TGTGCCAGCAGCCCCCAGTCGACTAGCGGGTACAATGAGCAGTTCTTC. Translation: CASSPQSTSGYNEQFF.

This clone showed up just once. The chain combines TRBV6-1 with TRBJ2-7, with D possibly matching TRBD1 (5 bases). V shed 2 bases and J shed 5 bases, with 16 bases lying between them. The CDR3 length is 15 residues. CDR1 and CDR2 from the germline V gene are MNHNS and SASEGT. CDR3 sequence (DNA): TGTGCCAGCAGTGAAAGGCTCCCAGGGAAGAACGAGCAGTACTTC. Protein product: CASSERLPGKNEQYF.

The rearrangement uses TRBV7-2 and TRBJ1-4; D gene uncertain. This CDR3 is built from 16 residues. Trimming took 1 base from V and 7 from J, leaving 16 bases between them. The germline V gene has CDR1 SGHTA and CDR2 FQGNSA. The CDR3 spells CASSLGGIQRGEKLFF. CDR3 nucleotide sequence: TGTGCCAGCAGCTTAGGAGGTATTCAGCGAGGTGAAAAACTGTTTTTT.

This clone was seen more than once but under ten times. The V and J genes are TRBV27 and TRBJ1-6; 7 bases align to TRBD1. The CDR3 has 15 residues. Trimming removed 1 base from V and 9 bases from J; junction bases left unmatched: 6. CDR1 MNHEY and CDR2 SMNVEV come from the germline V gene (reference sequence). Here the CDR3 reads CASSLFGTAGSPLHF. The DNA of the CDR3 is TGTGCCAGCAGTTTATTCGGGACAGCGGGTTCACCCCTCCACTTT.

This clone was found a few times. This specimen includes other DNA sequences encoding the same CDR3. The J gene is TRBJ1-6, the V gene TRBV19; D not resolved. In germline, CDR1 is LNHDA, CDR2 SQIVND (reference sequence). V was shortened by 3 bases and J by 4 bases, with 7 bases between the two germline ends. CDR3 length: 14 residues. For the CDR3, the DNA is TGTGCCAGTAGTATCCGGGATTATAATTCACCCCTCCACTTT. Translation gives CASSIRDYNSPLHF. The whole variable domain, remainder taken from reference TRBV19 and TRBJ1-6, is DGGITQSPKYLFRKEGQNVTLSCEQNLNHDAMYWYRQDPGQGLRLIYYSQIVNDFQKGDIAEGYSVSREKKESFPLTVTSAQKNPTAFYLCASSIRDYNSPLHFGNGTRLTVT.

The V call is TRBV9, the J call TRBJ1-1; no definite D call. The CDR3 runs to 11 residues. The V end was cut by 4 bases, the J end by 10 bases, with 11 bases between. In germline, CDR1 is SGDLS, CDR2 YYNGEE. CDR3 nucleotide sequence: TGTGCCAGCAGCAATGGCCGGGTAGCTTTCTTT. Translating gives CASSNGRVAFF.

The chain carries TRBV2 and TRBJ2-5; TRBD1 matches at 7 bases. Losses at the gene ends were 6 bases for V and 1 base for J; bases not matched to a gene: 2. CDR1 and CDR2 (germline): SNHLY, FYNNEI. The CDR3 length is 13 residues. DNA of the CDR3: TGTGCCAGCAGACAGGGGCCCCAAGAGACCCAGTACTTC. Translation: CASRQGPQETQYF.

This clone showed up just a few times. This chain uses TRBV6-5 with TRBJ1-5, with 9 bases aligning to TRBD1. J lost 7 bases, V lost 6 bases, and 10 bases had no gene match. CDR1 MNHEY and CDR2 SVGAGI come from the germline V gene. This CDR3 is built from 15 residues. The CDR3 is CASRERQGEGQPQHF. The CDR3 coding sequence is TGTGCCAGCAGGGAGAGACAGGGGGAAGGCCAGCCCCAGCATTTT.

The chain uses TRBV5-5 and TRBJ1-3; D is unresolved. Germline V CDR1 and CDR2: SGHKS, YYEKEE (reference sequence). The V end was cut by 2 bases, the J end by 0 bases, with 9 bases between. This CDR3 has 15 amino acids. The CDR3 loop reads CASSFQASSGNTIYF. The DNA for the CDR3 is TGTGCCAGCAGCTTCCAGGCCTCCTCTGGAAACACCATATATTTT.

The chain couples TRBV7-9 to TRBJ1-5, with 7 bases lining up with TRBD1. The V gene end was trimmed by 3 bases and the J gene end by 5 bases; junction bases not matched to a gene: 4. Germline V CDR1 and CDR2: SEHNR, FQNEAQ (reference sequence). This CDR3 is 14 amino acids long. In DNA form, the CDR3 reads TGTGCCAGCAGCTTTGGGACAGAGTATCAGCCCCAGCATTTT. Protein sequence: CASSFGTEYQPQHF.

The chain couples TRBV2 to TRBJ2-3; tentatively, D is TRBD1 (6 bases). CDR3 length: 13 residues. V lost 7 bases, J lost 3 bases, and 11 bases lay in between. CDR1 is SNHLY, CDR2 FYNNEI, per germline. CDR3 DNA: TGTGCCAGCACCGGGACACTAACAGATACGCAGTATTTT. As protein: CASTGTLTDTQYF.

The chain joins TRBV27 to TRBJ1-5; D not resolved. V gave up 1 base and J gave up 5 bases, with 6 bases separating them. The V gene's germline CDR1 is MNHEY and CDR2 SMNVEV (reference sequence). The CDR3 has 13 residues. This chain's CDR3 is CASSLWEDQPQHF. The CDR3, as DNA: TGTGCCAGCAGTTTATGGGAGGATCAGCCCCAGCATTTT.

The chain joins TRBV9 to TRBJ1-1; D unclear. The length of the CDR3 is 14 residues. Trimming took 3 bases from V and 2 from J, leaving 11 bases between them. Germline assignment: CDR1 SGDLS and CDR2 YYNGEE. The CDR3 region is CASSAGWGNTEAFF. DNA of the CDR3: TGTGCCAGCAGCGCGGGGTGGGGAAACACTGAAGCTTTCTTT.

V is TRBV10-1 and J is TRBJ1-5; a weak D match, TRBD1 (6 bases). Trimming shortened V by 5 bases and J by 5 bases, and 10 bases separated the two germline ends. The CDR3 is made up of 13 amino acids. CDR1 and CDR2 (germline): WNHNN, SYGVQD (reference sequence). The CDR3 protein is CASSPDRYQPQHF. The DNA for the CDR3 is TGCGCCAGCAGTCCGGACAGATATCAGCCCCAGCATTTT.

In this sample, this clone turned up once. This chain joins TRBV7-9 and TRBJ1-1, with TRBD1 matching 7 bases. J lost 1 base, V lost 4 bases, and 15 bases had no gene match. The CDR3 spans 18 residues. The V gene's germline CDR1 is SEHNR and CDR2 FQNEAQ (reference sequence). This CDR3 reads CASSSLLLSGGRNTEAFF. The CDR3 bases are TGTGCCAGCAGCTCCCTTCTTCTTTCAGGGGGGAGGAACACTGAAGCTTTCTTT. The full variable domain, rest sourced from reference TRBV7-9 and TRBJ1-1, is DTGVSQNPRHKITKRGQNVTFRCDPISEHNRLYWYRQTLGQGPEFLTYFQNEAQLEKSRLLSDRFSAERPKGSFSTLEIQRTEQGDSAMYLCASSSLLLSGGRNTEAFFGQGTRLTVV.